Presented here are 6 T cell receptor beta chains from one specimen sequenced in a study of T cells after yellow fever vaccination. A single record per CDR3 protein comes from TCRdb applying MiXCR to the 5' RACE reads. The repertoire holds hundreds of thousands of distinct CDR3 sequences, with around a sixth as singletons. The input for sequencing was PBMCs, taken more than 4 days after the first yellow fever vaccination. The receptors here all came from a man aged 18 to 29 who received the YFV17D yellow fever vaccine.

The genes are TRBV9 and TRBJ2-7, with 8 bases matching TRBD2. With V trimmed by 2 bases and J by 2 bases, 3 bases remained unmatched. Germline lookup yields CDR1 SGDLS and CDR2 YYNGEE. The CDR3 covers 14 residues. The DNA for the CDR3 is TGTGCCAGCAGCGTTTCGGGGGGGCCCTACGAGCAGTACTTC. Its protein product is CASSVSGGPYEQYF.

V usage is TRBV6-1 and J usage is TRBJ1-4; 8 positions match TRBD1. V lost 7 bases to trimming and J lost 5 bases; unmatched junction nucleotides: 3. The CDR3 loop spans 13 amino acids. The V gene's germline CDR1 is MNHNS and CDR2 SASEGT. The CDR3 is CASMDRANEKLFF. CDR3 in DNA: TGTGCCAGCATGGACAGGGCAAATGAAAAACTGTTTTTT.

This clonotype was seen many times. The rearrangement uses TRBV19 and TRBJ1-1; 7 bases line up with TRBD1. The length of the CDR3 is 14 residues. Germline V lookup: CDR1 LNHDA, CDR2 SQIVND (reference sequence). Germline trimming cut 5 bases from V and 6 bases from J; bases unmatched to any gene: 9. CDR3 DNA sequence: TGTGCCAGTAGTCCCCCTGGGGACAGTTCTGAAGCTTTCTTT. It codes for CASSPPGDSSEAFF.

The sample holds a few counts of this clonotype. The genes are TRBV2 and TRBJ2-5, with TRBD1 matching 7 bases. V lost 3 bases to trimming and J lost 5 bases; unmatched junction nucleotides: 9. This CDR3 region has 15 residues. Germline V gene lookup returns CDR1 SNHLY and CDR2 FYNNEI. CDR3 in DNA: TGTGCCAGCAGTGAGAGGGGGCAGGCGGTGGAGACCCAGTACTTC. Its translation is CASSERGQAVETQYF.

This chain connects TRBV7-9 to TRBJ1-5; D may be TRBD1 (5 bases). The V gene's germline CDR1 is SEHNR and CDR2 FQNEAQ (reference sequence). Trimming left V 1 base short and J 5 bases short, with 9 bases between. The CDR3 runs to 14 residues. CDR3 residues: CASSLVDSDQPQHF. For the CDR3, the DNA is TGTGCCAGCAGCTTAGTCGACAGTGATCAGCCCCAGCATTTT.

This clonotype was counted between two and nine times. This chain links TRBV20-1 with TRBJ2-3; the D is unclear. Looked up from germline, CDR1 is DFQATT and CDR2 is SNEGSKA (reference sequence). V dropped 0 bases and J dropped 5 bases, with 6 bases sitting between them. There are 12 residues in the CDR3. In DNA, the CDR3 is TGCAGTGCTAGAGATCATTTAGATACGCAGTATTTT. Its translation: CSARDHLDTQYF.